The T cell receptor (beta chain) described here comes from a study of cytomegalovirus exposure and HLA in healthy donors. Study conclusions and caveats: The classifier, whose performance was assessed in both the original and validation cohorts, reportedly diagnosed cytomegalovirus status with high specificity and sensitivity.

Worth noting for this clone: Its antigen is still unknown. One junction end does not reproduce the germline sequence, and a read error may be involved. At the DNA level, this CDR3 is encoded by other sequences in the same sample as well.

Primers: 60 Vbeta forward and 13 Jbeta reverse. TCRdb's table, derived via immunoSEQ multiplex PCR, lists solely in-frame clones and lacks some. The table lists about 170,000 clones. Per germline, CDR1 SNHLY and CDR2 FYNNEI. The CDR3 totals 13 residues. Sequences were obtained from PBMCs. This chain links TRBV2 with TRBJ1-1, with 10 bases identical to TRBD1. The receptor comes from a woman aged 60-75 years in good health and CMV-seronegative. CDR3 residues: CASIRDRGTEAFF. CDR3 DNA: TGTGCCAGCATTCGGGACAGGGGAACTGAAGCATTCTTT.